This TCR beta chain was recovered during a study of long-term antiretroviral therapy in people with HIV (dated by TCRdb to 2022 to 2024). Describing the broader study: The earliest samples were collected roughly a decade before the 2015 WHO recommendation for immediate ART, at a time when ART was usually postponed until CD4 counts fell. A retrospective serial study tested whether changes in peripheral blood TRB repertoire composition and diversity were associated with ART initiation and durable HIV suppression. From a few dozen adults with confirmed HIV infection, the cohort provided 192 cryopreserved PBMC samples, gathered serially across a mean of about six years (range 1-12). Among the approximately 30 participants with HIV, about a dozen were female. No cross-contamination during QIAcube processing turned up in test extractions that ran a monoclonal T-cell line alongside 30 to 35 polyclonal samples.

Study-level results and caveats: At every time point, the repertoire was dominated by expanded TRB clones first identified before ART initiation, although this dominance fluctuated and, in many PLHIV, declined after ART. Limited PBMC availability meant only the TCR beta chain was sequenced, without alpha chain pairing. Starting ART was linked to a significant rise in TRB diversity, yet even after long-term ART the diversity remained significantly lower than in transplant donor controls. Samples dated from 2004 to 2017, and the ART regimens used may be less effective than current ones. Because pre-ART samples had limited cell numbers, profiling was done on unsorted PBMC rather than on sorted CD4+ and CD8+ T cells. HIV repertoires had narrower CDR3 length ranges than controls, and the network structure suggested an antigen-experienced repertoire that shifted only slightly toward naive after ART. No data were available on ART adherence, viral resistance or therapy changes, limiting inferences about post-ART repertoire changes.

Notes on this clone: Its antigen has not been determined. Base-call qualities are not available, and no considerably larger clone is one nucleotide away.

CDR1 is given as SGDLS and CDR2 as YYNGEE, both from the germline V gene. From the cysteine up to the phenylalanine, the CDR3 has a length of 15 residues. The entry retains the CDR3 DNA only, 45 bases that are in frame from base 1. For this chain, trimming is 3 bases at the V end and 7 bases at the J end, and the number of junction bases without a gene match is 6. Participants were included only if at least one PBMC sample before ART initiation and at least two post-ART samples were available. All participants with HIV were treated in the United States of America. Cryopreserved samples of roughly 0.95-10 million PBMC were thawed and washed before DNA extraction. At the time of the earliest PBMC sample, participants with HIV were aged between roughly 20 and 60 years. PBMC samples from each participant spanned 1-4 timepoints before ART initiation and 2-8 timepoints after ART initiation, with a median of 7 samples. For every participant, serial HIV viral load, CD4+ T-cell count, ART history and demographic data were obtained. Using a Qiagen kit on a QIAcube, genomic DNA was extracted from unsorted PBMC, with samples processed in batches of 12.

Sequencing of the TRB variable region was done with the immunoSEQ hsTCRB v3.0 assay at survey level resolution. TRB sequencing targeted a depth of roughly 35,000-55,000 T-cell genomes per sample. An Illumina MiSeq with a v3 150-cycle kit was used to sequence the pooled TRB libraries. The study's processing was this. Analysis of repertoires was carried out in R inside a reproducible Nextflow workflow spanning QC, data transformation and analysis. LymphoSeq2, an R package for exploring AIRR-Seq data, was used to implement custom analyses. A few samples that produced fewer than 5000 total TRB sequences were removed, so approximately 170 HIV repertoires were analyzed. Among the 190 or so HIV repertoires that were kept, around 60 were collected before ART initiation and 120 to 140 were collected after ART initiation. Repertoires were downsampled to 5000 TRB nucleotide sequences, with summary statistics averaged over 100 downsampling iterations. The analysis kept only TRB sequences whose CDR3 regions were at least seven amino acids long. Diversity was measured with a Shannon entropy-derived clonality score and the Gini coefficient. Repertoire networks linked the top 5000 CDR3 amino acid sequences whenever two sequences differed by an edit distance of one. Antigen specificity groups and MHC restriction were predicted for TRB CDR3 amino acid sequences with GLIPH2. CDR3 amino acid sequences were matched against VDJdb and McPAS-TCR to flag known CMV, EBV, HIV or tissue antigen associations. Pre-ART, post-ART and control groups were compared with Wilcoxon signed-rank tests and Holm-Bonferroni correction. TCRdb took over this immuneACCESS table, retaining in-frame rearrangements with V and J assigned. Such tables are incomplete; in checked studies, under half of the missing clones stem from an unresolved V gene, and the remainder is unexplained. V and J calls and clone size follow that table, whereas D and trimming were derived from the DNA. A total of 15,000 to 20,000 clones appear in this sample, approximately 90% of them only once. The ten most abundant clones make up roughly 12% of the sample.

The V gene is TRBV9 and the J gene is TRBJ2-1; 11 bases in the middle match TRBD1. This specimen consisted of unsorted PBMCs, obtained 6.9 years after starting antiretroviral therapy. The TCR was taken from a man aged 50 to 59 with HIV. This receptor carries the CDR3 CASSASGQGGNEQFF. The base sequence is TGTGCCAGCAGCGCCTCGGGACAGGGGGGAAATGAGCAGTTCTTC. The entire variable domain, with the stretches around the CDR3 drawn from the reference TRBV9 and TRBJ2-1 proteins, is DSGVTQTPKHLITATGQRVTLRCSPRSGDLSVYWYQQSLDQGLQFLIQYYNGEERAKGNILERFSAQQFPDLHSELNLSSLELGDSALYFCASSASGQGGNEQFFGPGTRLTVL.